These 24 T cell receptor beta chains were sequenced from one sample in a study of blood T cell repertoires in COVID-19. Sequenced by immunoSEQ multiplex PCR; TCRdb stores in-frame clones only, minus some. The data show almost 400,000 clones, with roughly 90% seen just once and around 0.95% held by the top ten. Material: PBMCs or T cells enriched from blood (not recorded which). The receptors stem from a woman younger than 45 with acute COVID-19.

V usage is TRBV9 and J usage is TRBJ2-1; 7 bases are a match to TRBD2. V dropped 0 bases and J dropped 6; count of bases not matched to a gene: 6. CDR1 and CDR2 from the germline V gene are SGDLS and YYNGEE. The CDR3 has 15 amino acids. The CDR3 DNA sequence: TGTGCCAGCAGCGTAGCCAGCGGGGCCCCCAATGAGCAGTTCTTC. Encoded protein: CASSVASGAPNEQFF. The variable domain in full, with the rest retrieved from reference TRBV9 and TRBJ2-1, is DSGVTQTPKHLITATGQRVTLRCSPRSGDLSVYWYQQSLDQGLQFLIQYYNGEERAKGNILERFSAQQFPDLHSELNLSSLELGDSALYFCASSVASGAPNEQFFGPGTRLTVL.

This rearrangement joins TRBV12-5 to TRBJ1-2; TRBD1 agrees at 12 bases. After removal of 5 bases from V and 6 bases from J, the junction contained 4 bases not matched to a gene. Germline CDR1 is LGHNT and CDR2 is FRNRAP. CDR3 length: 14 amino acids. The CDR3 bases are TGTGCTAGTGGTAAGGGACAGGGGGCGCATGGCTACACCTTC. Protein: CASGKGQGAHGYTF.

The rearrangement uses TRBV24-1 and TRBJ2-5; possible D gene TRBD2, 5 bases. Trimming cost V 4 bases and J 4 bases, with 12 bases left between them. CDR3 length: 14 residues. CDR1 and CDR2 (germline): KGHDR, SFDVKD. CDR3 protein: CATSDRGLGETQYF. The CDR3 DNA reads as TGTGCCACCAGTGACCGAGGACTGGGAGAGACCCAGTACTTC.

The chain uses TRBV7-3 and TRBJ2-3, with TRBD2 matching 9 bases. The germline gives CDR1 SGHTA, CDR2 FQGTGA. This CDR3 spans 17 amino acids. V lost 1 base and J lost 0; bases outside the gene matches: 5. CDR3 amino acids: CASSLRPSGTSTDTQYF. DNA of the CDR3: TGTGCCAGCAGCTTAAGGCCTAGCGGGACTAGCACAGATACGCAGTATTTT.

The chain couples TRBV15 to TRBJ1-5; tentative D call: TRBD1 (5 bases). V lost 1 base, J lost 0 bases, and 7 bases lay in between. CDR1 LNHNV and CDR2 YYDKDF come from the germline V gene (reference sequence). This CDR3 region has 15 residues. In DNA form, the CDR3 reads TGTGCCACCAGCAGAGGACAGAATAGCAATCAGCCCCAGCATTTT. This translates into CATSRGQNSNQPQHF. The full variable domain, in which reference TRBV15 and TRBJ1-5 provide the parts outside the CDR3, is DAMVIQNPRYQVTQFGKPVTLSCSQTLNHNVMYWYQQKSSQAPKLLFHYYDKDFNNEADTPDNFQSRRPNTSFCFLDIRSPGLGDTAMYLCATSRGQNSNQPQHFGDGTRLSIL.

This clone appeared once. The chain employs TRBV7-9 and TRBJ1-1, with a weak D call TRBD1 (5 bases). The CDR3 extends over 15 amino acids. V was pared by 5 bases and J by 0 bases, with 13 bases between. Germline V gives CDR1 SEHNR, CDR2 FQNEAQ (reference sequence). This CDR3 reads CASSRGQTMNTEAFF. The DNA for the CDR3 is TGTGCCAGCAGCAGAGGACAAACCATGAACACTGAAGCTTTCTTT.

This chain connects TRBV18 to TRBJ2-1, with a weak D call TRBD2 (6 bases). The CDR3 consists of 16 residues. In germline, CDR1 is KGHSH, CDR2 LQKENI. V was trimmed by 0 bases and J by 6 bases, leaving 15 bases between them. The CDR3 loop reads CASSPPGRGLGNEQFF. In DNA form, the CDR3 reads TGTGCCAGCTCACCACCGGGGCGGGGCCTGGGCAATGAGCAGTTCTTC.

Written as DNA, the CDR3 is TGTGCCAGTAGTATCGGGGGACCAACTAATGAAAAACTGTTTTTT. The encoded protein is CASSIGGPTNEKLFF. V gene TRBV19 combines with J gene TRBJ1-4, with D possibly being TRBD1 (5 bases). Looked up from germline, CDR1 is LNHDA and CDR2 is SQIVND (reference sequence). The CDR3 has 15 residues. The germline V and J ends were trimmed by 3 bases and 0 bases, with 8 bases remaining between them.

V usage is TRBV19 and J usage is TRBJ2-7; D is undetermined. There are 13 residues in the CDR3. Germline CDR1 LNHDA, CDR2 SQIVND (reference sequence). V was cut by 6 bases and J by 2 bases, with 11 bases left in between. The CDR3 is CASSPPGPYEQYF. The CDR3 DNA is TGTGCCAGTAGCCCTCCGGGTCCCTACGAGCAGTACTTC.

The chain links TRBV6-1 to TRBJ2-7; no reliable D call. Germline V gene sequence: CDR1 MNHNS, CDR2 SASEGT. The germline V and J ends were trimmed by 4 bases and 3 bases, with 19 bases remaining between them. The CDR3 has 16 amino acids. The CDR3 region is CASSAGSSSRYYEQYF. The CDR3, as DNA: TGTGCCAGCAGTGCAGGCAGTTCATCAAGGTACTACGAGCAGTACTTC.

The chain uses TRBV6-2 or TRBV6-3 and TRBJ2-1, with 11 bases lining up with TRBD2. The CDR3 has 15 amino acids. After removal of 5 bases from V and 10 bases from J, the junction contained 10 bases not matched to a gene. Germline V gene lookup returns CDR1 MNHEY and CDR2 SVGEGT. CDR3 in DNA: TGTGCCAGCAGTATGATTAGCGGGGGGGCCGTAGAGCAGTTCTTC. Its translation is CASSMISGGAVEQFF.

The CDR3 DNA reads TGTGCCAGCAGCCCGAAAGGGGTCGGTGAAGCTTTCTTT. It is translated as CASSPKGVGEAFF. The chain uses TRBV5-5 and TRBJ1-1; D perhaps matches TRBD1 (5 bases). In germline, CDR1 is SGHKS, CDR2 YYEKEE (reference sequence). This CDR3 has 13 residues. The V and J ends lost 4 bases and 7 bases respectively, with 14 bases between them.

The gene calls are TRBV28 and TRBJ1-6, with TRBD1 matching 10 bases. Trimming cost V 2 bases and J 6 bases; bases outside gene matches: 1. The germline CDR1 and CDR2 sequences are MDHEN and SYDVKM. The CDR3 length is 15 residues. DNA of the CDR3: TGTGCCAGCAGTTTAAGGACAGGGGGTAATTCACCCCTCCACTTT. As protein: CASSLRTGGNSPLHF.

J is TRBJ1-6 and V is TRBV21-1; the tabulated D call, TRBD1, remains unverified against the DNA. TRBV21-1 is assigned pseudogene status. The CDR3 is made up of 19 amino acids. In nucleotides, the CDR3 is TGTGCCAGCAGCAAAGCCTGCACAGGACCCAGCTCCTATAATTCACCCCTCCACTTT. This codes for CASSKACTGPSSYNSPLHF.

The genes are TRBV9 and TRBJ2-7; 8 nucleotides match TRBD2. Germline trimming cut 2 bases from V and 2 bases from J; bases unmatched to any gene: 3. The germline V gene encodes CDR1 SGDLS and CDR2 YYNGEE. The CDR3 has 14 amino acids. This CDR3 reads CASSVAGGPYEQYF. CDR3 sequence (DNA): TGTGCCAGCAGCGTGGCGGGGGGACCCTACGAGCAGTACTTC. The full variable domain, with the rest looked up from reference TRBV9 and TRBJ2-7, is DSGVTQTPKHLITATGQRVTLRCSPRSGDLSVYWYQQSLDQGLQFLIQYYNGEERAKGNILERFSAQQFPDLHSELNLSSLELGDSALYFCASSVAGGPYEQYFGPGTRLTVT.

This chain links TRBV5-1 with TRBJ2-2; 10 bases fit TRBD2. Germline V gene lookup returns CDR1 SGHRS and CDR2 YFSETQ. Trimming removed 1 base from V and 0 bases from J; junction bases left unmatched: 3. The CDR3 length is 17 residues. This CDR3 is CASSLSSGGTNTGELFF. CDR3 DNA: TGCGCCAGCAGCTTGAGTAGCGGGGGGACGAACACCGGGGAGCTGTTTTTT.

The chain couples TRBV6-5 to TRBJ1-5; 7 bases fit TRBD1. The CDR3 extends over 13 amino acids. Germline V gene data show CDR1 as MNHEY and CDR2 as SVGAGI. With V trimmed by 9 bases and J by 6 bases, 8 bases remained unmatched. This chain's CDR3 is CASSRGRGQPQHF. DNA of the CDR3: TGTGCCAGTTCAAGGGGGCGAGGTCAGCCCCAGCATTTT.

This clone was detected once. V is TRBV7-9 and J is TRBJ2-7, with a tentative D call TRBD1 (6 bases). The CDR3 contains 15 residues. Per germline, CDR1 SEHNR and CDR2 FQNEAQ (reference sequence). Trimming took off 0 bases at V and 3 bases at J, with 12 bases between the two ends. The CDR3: CASSLAQGPHYEQYF. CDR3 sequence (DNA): TGTGCCAGCAGCTTAGCACAGGGACCGCACTACGAGCAGTACTTC.

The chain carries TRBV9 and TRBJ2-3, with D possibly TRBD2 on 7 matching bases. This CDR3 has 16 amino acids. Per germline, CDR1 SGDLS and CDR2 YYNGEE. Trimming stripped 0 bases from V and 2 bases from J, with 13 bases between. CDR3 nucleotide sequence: TGTGCCAGCAGCGTAGGCGTCGGGGGGCACACAGATACGCAGTATTTT. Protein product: CASSVGVGGHTDTQYF. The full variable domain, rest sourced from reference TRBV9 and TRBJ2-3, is DSGVTQTPKHLITATGQRVTLRCSPRSGDLSVYWYQQSLDQGLQFLIQYYNGEERAKGNILERFSAQQFPDLHSELNLSSLELGDSALYFCASSVGVGGHTDTQYFGPGTRLTVL.

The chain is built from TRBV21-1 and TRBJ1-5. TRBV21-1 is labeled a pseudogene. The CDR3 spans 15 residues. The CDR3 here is CASSRPSGGVQPQHF. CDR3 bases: TGTGCCAGCAGCAGACCTTCGGGGGGGGTTCAGCCCCAGCATTTT.

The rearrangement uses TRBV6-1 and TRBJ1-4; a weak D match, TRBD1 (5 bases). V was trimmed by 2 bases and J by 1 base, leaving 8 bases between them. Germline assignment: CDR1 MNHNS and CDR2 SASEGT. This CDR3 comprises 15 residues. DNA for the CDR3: TGTGCCAGCAGTGAATGGGGGGGAACTAATGAAAAACTGTTTTTT. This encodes CASSEWGGTNEKLFF.

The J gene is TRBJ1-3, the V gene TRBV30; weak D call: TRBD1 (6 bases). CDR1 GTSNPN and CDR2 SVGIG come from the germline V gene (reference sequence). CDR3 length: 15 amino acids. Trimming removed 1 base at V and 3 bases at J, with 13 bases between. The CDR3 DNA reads TGTGCCTGGAGTGCCGGGGGGCCAAGTGGAAACACCATATATTTT. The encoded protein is CAWSAGGPSGNTIYF.

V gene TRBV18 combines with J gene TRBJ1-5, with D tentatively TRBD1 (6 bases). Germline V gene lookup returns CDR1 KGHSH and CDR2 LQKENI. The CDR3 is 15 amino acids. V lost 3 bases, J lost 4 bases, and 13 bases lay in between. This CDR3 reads CASSPGHTENQPQHF. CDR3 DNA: TGTGCCAGCTCACCGGGACACACCGAAAATCAGCCCCAGCATTTT.

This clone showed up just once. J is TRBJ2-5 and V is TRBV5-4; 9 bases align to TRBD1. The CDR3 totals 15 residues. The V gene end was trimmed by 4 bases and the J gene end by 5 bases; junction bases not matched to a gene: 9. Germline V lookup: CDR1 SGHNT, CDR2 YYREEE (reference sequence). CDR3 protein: CASSGKTGGAETQYF. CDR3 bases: TGTGCCAGCAGCGGGAAGACAGGGGGTGCGGAGACCCAGTACTTC.